This TCR beta chain was identified during a study of blood T cell repertoires in COVID-19. The table came from immunoSEQ multiplex PCR; TCRdb's copy has only in-frame clones and leaves some out. The table has approximately 240,000 clones, 85% to 90% seen once; the top ten hold approximately 3.4%. The CDR3 has 16 amino acids. V is TRBV21-1 and J is TRBJ2-5; TRBD2, the table's D call, lacks a check against the DNA. TRBV21-1 is given as a pseudogene. The sample taken for sequencing was PBMCs or T cells enriched from blood (not recorded which). This clonotype was sampled from a woman aged 18 to 35 in a cohort exposed to, infected with or recovered from COVID-19 (not recorded which). The chain's CDR3 is CARGGPRHQRQETQYF. CDR3 nucleotide sequence: TGTGCCAGGGGGGGTCCTAGGCACCAGCGGCAAGAGACCCAGTACTTC.